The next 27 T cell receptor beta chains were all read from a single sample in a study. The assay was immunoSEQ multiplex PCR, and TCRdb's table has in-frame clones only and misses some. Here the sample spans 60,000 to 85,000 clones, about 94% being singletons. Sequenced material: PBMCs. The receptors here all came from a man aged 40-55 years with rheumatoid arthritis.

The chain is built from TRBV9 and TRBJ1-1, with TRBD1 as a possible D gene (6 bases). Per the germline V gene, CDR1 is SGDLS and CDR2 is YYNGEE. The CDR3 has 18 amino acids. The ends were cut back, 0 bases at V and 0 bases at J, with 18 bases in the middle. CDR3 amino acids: CASSVGLIEGVLNTEAFF. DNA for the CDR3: TGTGCCAGCAGCGTAGGACTGATTGAGGGGGTATTGAACACTGAAGCTTTCTTT.

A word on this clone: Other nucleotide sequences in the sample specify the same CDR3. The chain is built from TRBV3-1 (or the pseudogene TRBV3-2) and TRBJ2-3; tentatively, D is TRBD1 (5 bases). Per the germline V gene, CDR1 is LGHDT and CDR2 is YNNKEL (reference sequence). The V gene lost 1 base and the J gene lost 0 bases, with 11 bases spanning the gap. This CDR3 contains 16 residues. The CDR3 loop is CASSQVRPGSTDTQYF. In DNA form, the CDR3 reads TGTGCCAGCAGCCAAGTAAGGCCAGGGAGCACAGATACGCAGTATTTT.

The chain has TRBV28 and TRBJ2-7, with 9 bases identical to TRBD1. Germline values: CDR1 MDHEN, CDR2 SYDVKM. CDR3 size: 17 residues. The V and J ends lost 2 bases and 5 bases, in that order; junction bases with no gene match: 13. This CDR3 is CASSLPFFGTGIDEQYF. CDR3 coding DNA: TGTGCCAGCAGTTTACCCTTTTTCGGGACAGGGATCGACGAGCAGTACTTC.

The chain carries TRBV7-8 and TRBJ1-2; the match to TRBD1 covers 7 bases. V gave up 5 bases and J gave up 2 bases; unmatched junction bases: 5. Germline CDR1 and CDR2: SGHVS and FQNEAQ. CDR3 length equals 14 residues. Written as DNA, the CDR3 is TGTGCCAGCAGCCTCGGACAGGCCAACTATGGCTACACCTTC. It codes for CASSLGQANYGYTF.

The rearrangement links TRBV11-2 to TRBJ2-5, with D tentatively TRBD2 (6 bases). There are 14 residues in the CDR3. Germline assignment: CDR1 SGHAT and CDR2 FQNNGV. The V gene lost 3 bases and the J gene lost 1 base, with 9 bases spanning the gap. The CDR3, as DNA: TGTGCCAGCAGCTTCCGGGACTTCCAAGAGACCCAGTACTTC. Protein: CASSFRDFQETQYF.

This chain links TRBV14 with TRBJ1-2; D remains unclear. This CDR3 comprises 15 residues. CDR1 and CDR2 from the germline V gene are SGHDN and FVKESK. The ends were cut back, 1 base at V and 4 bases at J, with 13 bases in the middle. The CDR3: CASSQAGSGIYGYTF. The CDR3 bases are TGTGCCAGCAGCCAAGCAGGTTCAGGTATCTATGGCTACACCTTC.

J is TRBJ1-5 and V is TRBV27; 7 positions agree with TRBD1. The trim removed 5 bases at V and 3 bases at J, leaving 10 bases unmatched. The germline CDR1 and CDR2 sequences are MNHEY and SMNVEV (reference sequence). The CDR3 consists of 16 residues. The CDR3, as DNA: TGTGCCAGCAGTGCCTCCGGGACAGCGTCCAATCAGCCCCAGCATTTT. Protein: CASSASGTASNQPQHF.

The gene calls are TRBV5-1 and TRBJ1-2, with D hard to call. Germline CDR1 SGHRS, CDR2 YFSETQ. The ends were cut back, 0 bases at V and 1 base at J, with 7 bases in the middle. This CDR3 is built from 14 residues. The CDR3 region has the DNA TGCGCCAGCAGCTTGGAATCGGGTAACTATGGCTACACCTTC. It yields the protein CASSLESGNYGYTF. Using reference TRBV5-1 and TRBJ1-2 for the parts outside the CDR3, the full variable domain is KAGVTQTPRYLIKTRGQQVTLSCSPISGHRSVSWYQQTPGQGLQFLFEYFSETQRNKGNFPGRFSGRQFSNSRSEMNVSTLELGDSALYLCASSLESGNYGYTFGSGTRLTVV.

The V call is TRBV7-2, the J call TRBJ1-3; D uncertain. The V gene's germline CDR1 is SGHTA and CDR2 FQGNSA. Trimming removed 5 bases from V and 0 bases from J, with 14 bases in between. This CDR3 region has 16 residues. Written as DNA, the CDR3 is TGTGCCAGCAGCCCCCTCGGACTCAGCTCTGGAAACACCATATATTTT. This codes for CASSPLGLSSGNTIYF.

CDR3 loop: CASSFDRELEAFF. CDR3 nucleotides: TGCGCCAGCAGCTTCGACAGGGAGCTGGAAGCTTTCTTT. This chain links TRBV5-1 with TRBJ1-1; 7 bases are shared with TRBD1. The CDR3 loop spans 13 amino acids. V dropped 2 bases and J dropped 8; count of bases not matched to a gene: 6. The germline gives CDR1 SGHRS, CDR2 YFSETQ. The full variable domain, completed using reference TRBV5-1 and TRBJ1-1, is KAGVTQTPRYLIKTRGQQVTLSCSPISGHRSVSWYQQTPGQGLQFLFEYFSETQRNKGNFPGRFSGRQFSNSRSEMNVSTLELGDSALYLCASSFDRELEAFFGQGTRLTVV.

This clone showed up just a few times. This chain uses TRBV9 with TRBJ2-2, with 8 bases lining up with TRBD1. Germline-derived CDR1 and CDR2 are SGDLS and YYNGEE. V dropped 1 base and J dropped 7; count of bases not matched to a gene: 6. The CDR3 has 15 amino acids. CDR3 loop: CASSVSGGKGGELFF. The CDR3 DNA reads TGTGCCAGCAGCGTATCAGGGGGCAAAGGCGGGGAGCTGTTTTTT.

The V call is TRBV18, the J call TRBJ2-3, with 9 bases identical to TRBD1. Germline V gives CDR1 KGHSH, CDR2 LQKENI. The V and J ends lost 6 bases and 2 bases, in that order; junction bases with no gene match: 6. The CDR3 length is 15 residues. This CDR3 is CASSEQGANTDTQYF. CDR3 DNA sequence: TGTGCCAGCTCGGAACAGGGGGCCAACACAGATACGCAGTATTTT.

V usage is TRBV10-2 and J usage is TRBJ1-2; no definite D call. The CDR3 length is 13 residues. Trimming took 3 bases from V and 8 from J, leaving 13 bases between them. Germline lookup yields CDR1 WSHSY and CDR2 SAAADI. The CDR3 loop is CASSDPDRQGYTF. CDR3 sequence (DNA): TGCGCCAGCAGTGACCCGGATCGCCAGGGCTACACCTTC.

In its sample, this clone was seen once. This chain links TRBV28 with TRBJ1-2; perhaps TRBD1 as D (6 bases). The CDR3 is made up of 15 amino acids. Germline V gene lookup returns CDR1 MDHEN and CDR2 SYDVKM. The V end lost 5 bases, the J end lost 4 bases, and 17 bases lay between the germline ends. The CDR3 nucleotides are TGTGCCAGCAGTCCTGGACAGTGGAGAAGCTATGGCTACACCTTC. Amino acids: CASSPGQWRSYGYTF.

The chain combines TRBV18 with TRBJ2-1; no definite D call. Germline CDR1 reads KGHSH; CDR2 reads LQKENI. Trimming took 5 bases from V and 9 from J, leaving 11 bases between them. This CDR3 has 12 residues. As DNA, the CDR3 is TGTGCCAGCTCAGAAAGCGAGGCTGAGCAGTTCTTC. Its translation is CASSESEAEQFF.

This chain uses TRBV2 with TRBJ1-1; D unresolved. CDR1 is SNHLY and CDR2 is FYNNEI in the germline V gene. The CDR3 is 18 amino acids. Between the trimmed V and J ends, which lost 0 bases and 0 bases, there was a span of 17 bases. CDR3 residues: CASSEARWALDLNTEAFF. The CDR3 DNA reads TGTGCCAGCAGTGAAGCGCGATGGGCCCTAGACCTGAACACTGAAGCTTTCTTT.

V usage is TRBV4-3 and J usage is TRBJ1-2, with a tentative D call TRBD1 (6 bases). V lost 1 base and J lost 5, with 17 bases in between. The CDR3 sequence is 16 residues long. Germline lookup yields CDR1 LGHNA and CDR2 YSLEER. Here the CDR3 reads CASSQVRSGVWYGYTF. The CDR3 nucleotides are TGCGCCAGCAGCCAAGTTCGCTCAGGGGTCTGGTATGGCTACACCTTC.

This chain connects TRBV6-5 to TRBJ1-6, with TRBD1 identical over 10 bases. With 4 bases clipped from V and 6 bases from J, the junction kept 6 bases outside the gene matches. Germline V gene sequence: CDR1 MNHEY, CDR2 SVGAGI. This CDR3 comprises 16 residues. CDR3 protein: CASSSGTGASNSPLHF. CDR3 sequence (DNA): TGTGCCAGCAGTTCCGGGACAGGGGCTAGTAATTCACCCCTCCACTTT.

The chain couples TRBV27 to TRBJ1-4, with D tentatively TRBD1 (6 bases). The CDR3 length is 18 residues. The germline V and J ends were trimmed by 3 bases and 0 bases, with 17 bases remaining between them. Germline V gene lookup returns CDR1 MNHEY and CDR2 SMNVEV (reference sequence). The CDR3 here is CASSLSGQLYATNEKLFF. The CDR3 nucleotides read TGTGCCAGCAGTTTGAGTGGACAGCTATATGCAACTAATGAAAAACTGTTTTTT.

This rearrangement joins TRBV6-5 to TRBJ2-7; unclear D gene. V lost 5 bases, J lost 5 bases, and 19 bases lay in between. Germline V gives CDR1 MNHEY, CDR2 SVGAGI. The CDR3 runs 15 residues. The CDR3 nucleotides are TGTGCCAGCAGTATAGATCCCCCGGGCCCCAACGAGCAGTACTTC. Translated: CASSIDPPGPNEQYF.

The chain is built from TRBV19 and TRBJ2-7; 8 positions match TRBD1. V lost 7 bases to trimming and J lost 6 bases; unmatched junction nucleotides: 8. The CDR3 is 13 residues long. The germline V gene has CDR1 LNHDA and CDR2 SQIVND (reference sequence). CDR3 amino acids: CASTDRGRIEQYF. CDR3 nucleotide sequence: TGTGCCAGTACCGACAGGGGCCGGATCGAGCAGTACTTC.

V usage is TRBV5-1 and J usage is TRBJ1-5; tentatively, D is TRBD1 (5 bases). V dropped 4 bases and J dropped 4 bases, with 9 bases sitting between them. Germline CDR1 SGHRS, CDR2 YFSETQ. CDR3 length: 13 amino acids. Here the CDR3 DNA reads TGCGCCAGCAGCACGGGACCGAATCAGCCCCAGCATTTT. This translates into CASSTGPNQPQHF. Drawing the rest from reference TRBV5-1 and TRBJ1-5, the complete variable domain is KAGVTQTPRYLIKTRGQQVTLSCSPISGHRSVSWYQQTPGQGLQFLFEYFSETQRNKGNFPGRFSGRQFSNSRSEMNVSTLELGDSALYLCASSTGPNQPQHFGDGTRLSIL.

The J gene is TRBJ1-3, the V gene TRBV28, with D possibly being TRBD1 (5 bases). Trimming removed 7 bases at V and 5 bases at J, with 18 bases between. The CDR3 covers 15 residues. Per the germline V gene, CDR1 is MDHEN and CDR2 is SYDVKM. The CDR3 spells CASTPTGGLRNTIYF. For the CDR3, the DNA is TGTGCCAGCACCCCGACGGGGGGGTTGCGAAACACCATATATTTT.

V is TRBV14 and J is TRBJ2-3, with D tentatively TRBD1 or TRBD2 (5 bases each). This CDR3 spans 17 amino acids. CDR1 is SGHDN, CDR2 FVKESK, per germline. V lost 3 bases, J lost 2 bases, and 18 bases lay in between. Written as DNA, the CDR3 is TGTGCCAGCAGCCACTCACAGACGGGACCCCCCACAGATACGCAGTATTTT. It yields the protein CASSHSQTGPPTDTQYF.

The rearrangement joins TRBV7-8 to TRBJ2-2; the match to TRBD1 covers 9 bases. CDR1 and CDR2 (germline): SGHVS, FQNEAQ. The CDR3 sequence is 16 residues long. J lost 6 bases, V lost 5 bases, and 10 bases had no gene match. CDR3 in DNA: TGTGCCAGCAGCGGTAAACGGGGACAGGGCGCCGGGGAGCTGTTTTTT. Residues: CASSGKRGQGAGELFF.

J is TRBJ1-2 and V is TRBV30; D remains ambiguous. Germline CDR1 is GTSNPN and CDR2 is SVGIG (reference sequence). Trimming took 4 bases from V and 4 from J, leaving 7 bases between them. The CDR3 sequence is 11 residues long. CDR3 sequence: CAWNPGYGYTF. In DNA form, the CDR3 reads TGTGCCTGGAACCCCGGCTATGGCTACACCTTC.

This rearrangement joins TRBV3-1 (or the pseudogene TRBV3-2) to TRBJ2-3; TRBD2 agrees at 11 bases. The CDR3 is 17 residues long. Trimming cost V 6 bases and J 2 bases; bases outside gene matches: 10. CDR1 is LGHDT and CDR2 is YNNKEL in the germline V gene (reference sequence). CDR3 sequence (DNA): TGTGCCAGCAGTAGAAGGACTAGCGGGTCTATCACAGATACGCAGTATTTT. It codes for CASSRRTSGSITDTQYF.